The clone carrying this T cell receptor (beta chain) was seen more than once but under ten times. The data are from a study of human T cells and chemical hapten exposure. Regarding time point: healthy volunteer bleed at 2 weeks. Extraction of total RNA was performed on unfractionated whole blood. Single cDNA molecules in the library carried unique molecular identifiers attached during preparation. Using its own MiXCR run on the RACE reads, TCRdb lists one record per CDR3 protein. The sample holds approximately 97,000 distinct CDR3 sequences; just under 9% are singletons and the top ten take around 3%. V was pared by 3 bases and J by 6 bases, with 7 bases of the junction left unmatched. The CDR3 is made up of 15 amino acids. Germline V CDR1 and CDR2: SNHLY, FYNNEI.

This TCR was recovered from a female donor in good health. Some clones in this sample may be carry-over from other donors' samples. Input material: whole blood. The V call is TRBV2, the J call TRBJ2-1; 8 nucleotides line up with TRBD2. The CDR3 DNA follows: TGTGCCAGCAGTGACGAGACTAGCGTGATCAATGAGCAGTTCTTC. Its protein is CASSDETSVINEQFF. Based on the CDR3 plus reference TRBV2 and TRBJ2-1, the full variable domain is EPEVTQTPSHQVTQMGQEVILRCVPISNHLYFYWYRQILGQKVEFLVSFYNNEISEKSEIFDDQFSVERPDGSNFTLKIRSTKLEDSAMYFCASSDETSVINEQFFGPGTRLTVL.